This T cell receptor beta chain appears in the sequencing data of a study of CD8 T cells in Susac syndrome. A quantity of roughly 0.5 to 1 ug RNA underwent reverse transcription using random hexamers. In TCRdb, the immunoSEQ multiplex PCR reads were re-called with MiXCR into one record per CDR3 protein. This sample has fewer than 350,000 distinct CDR3 sequences; about 90% occur once, and the top ten carry roughly 0.064%. The length of the CDR3 is 15 residues. CDR1 and CDR2 (germline): LGHDT, YNNKEL (reference sequence). With V trimmed by 5 bases and J by 2 bases, 5 bases remained unmatched. The TCR originated in a human donor with multiple sclerosis. J is TRBJ2-7 and V is TRBV3-1; 11 positions agree with TRBD2. Sequenced sample: CD4+ T cells from PBMCs. This CDR3 is CASSSNSGGAYEQYF. CDR3 DNA sequence: TGTGCCAGCAGCTCAAATAGCGGGGGGGCCTACGAGCAGTACTTC.